This T cell receptor beta chain is from a study of blood T cell repertoires in COVID-19. Study-level background: Collection of acute and convalescent COVID-19 samples took place in the United States, Italy and Spain. In each case, the material was cDNA or gDNA derived from T cells, B-cell-depleted T cells, or PBMCs.

Participant ages covered about 18 to 100 years across approximately 25 US areas. The recovered donors of Cohort 3 showed two negative PCRs, clearance, or symptom resolution. The CDR3 covers 15 residues. CDR1 is LNHDA, CDR2 SQIVND, per germline (reference sequence). The V segment lost 2 bases and the J segment 6 bases; nucleotides outside the gene matches: 7. Data came from immunoSEQ multiplex PCR; TCRdb stores just in-frame clones and leaves some out. In the table there are around 300,000 clones, nearly 90% of which are singletons. The V gene is TRBV19, the J gene TRBJ1-1, with TRBD1 matching 9 bases. The sequenced sample was PBMCs or T cells enriched from blood (not recorded which). The receptor was isolated from a woman aged 25 to 45 who had recovered from COVID-19. The CDR3 sequence is CASSIRLTGGAEAFF. The CDR3 bases are TGTGCCAGTAGTATAAGACTAACAGGGGGCGCTGAAGCTTTCTTT.